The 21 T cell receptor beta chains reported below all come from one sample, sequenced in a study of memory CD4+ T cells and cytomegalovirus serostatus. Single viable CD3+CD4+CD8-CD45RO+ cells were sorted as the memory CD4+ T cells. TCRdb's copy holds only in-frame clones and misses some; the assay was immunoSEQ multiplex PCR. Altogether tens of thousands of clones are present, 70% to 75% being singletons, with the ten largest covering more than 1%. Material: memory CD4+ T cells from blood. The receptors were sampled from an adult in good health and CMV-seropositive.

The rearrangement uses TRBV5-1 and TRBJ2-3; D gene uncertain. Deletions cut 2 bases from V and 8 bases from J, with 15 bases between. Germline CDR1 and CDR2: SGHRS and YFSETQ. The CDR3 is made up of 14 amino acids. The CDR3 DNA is TGCGCCAGCAGCTTAGAGAGCGTAGTGGGTACGCAGTATTTT. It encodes CASSLESVVGTQYF.

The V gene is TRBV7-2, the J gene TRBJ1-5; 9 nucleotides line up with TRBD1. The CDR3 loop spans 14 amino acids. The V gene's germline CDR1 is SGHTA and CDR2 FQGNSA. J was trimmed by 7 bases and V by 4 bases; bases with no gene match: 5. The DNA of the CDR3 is TGTGCCAGCAGCTCTCGACAGGGGGGCCAGCCCCAGCATTTT. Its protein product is CASSSRQGGQPQHF. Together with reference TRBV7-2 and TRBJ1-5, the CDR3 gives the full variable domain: GAGVSQSPSNKVTEKGKDVELRCDPISGHTALYWYRQSLGQGLEFLIYFQGNSAPDKSGLPSDRFSAERTGGSVSTLTIQRTQQEDSAVYLCASSSRQGGQPQHFGDGTRLSIL.

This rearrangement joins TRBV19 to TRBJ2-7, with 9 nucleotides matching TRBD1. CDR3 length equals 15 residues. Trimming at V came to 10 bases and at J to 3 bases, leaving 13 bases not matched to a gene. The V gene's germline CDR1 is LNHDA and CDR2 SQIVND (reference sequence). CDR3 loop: CATKPTGTGIYEQYF. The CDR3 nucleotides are TGTGCCACTAAGCCAACGGGGACAGGGATCTACGAGCAGTACTTC. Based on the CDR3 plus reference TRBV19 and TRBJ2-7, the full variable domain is DGGITQSPKYLFRKEGQNVTLSCEQNLNHDAMYWYRQDPGQGLRLIYYSQIVNDFQKGDIAEGYSVSREKKESFPLTVTSAQKNPTAFYLCATKPTGTGIYEQYFGPGTRLTVT.

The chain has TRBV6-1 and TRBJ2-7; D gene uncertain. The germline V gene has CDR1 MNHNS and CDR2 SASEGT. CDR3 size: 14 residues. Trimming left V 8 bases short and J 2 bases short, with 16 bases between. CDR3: CASVRNIGPYEQYF. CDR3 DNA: TGTGCCAGCGTAAGAAACATAGGGCCCTACGAGCAGTACTTC.

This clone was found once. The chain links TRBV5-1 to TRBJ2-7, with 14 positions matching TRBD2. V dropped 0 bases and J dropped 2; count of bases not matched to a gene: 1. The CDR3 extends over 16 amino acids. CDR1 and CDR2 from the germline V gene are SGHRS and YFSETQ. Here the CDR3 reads CASSLETSGGAYEQYF. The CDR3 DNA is TGCGCCAGCAGCTTGGAGACTAGCGGGGGGGCCTACGAGCAGTACTTC.

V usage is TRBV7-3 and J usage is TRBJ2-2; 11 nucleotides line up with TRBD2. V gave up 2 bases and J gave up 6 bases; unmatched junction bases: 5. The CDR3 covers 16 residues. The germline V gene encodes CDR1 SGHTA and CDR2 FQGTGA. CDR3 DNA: TGTGCCAGCAGCTTATCCGGGACTAGCGGTTCCGGGGAGCTGTTTTTT. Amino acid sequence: CASSLSGTSGSGELFF.

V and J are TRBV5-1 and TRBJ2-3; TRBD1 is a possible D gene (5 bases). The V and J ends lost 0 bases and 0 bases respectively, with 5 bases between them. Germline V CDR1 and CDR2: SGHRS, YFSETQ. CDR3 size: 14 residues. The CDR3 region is CASSLAGSTDTQYF. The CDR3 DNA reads TGCGCCAGCAGCTTGGCAGGGAGCACAGATACGCAGTATTTT.

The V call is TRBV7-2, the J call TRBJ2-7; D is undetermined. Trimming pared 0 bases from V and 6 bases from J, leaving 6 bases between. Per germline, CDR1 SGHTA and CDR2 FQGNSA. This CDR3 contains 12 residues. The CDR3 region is CASSLAGGEQYF. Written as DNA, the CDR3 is TGTGCCAGCAGCTTAGCGGGTGGCGAGCAGTACTTC.

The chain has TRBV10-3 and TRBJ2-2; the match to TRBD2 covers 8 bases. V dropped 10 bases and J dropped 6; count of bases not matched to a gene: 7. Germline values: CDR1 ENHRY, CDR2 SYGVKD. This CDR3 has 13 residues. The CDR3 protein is CATKSGGAGELFF. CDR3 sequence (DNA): TGTGCCACCAAATCGGGGGGGGCCGGGGAGCTGTTTTTT.

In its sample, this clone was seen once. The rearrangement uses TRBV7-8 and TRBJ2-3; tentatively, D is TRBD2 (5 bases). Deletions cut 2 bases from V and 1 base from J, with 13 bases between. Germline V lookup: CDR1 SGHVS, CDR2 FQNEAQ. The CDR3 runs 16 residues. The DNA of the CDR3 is TGTGCCAGCAGCTTACATGAGCGACTACGCACAGATACGCAGTATTTT. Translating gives CASSLHERLRTDTQYF.

The CDR3 is CASSVGVVDEQYF. In DNA form, the CDR3 reads TGTGCCAGCAGTGTGGGGGTAGTGGACGAGCAGTACTTC. This chain links TRBV6-1 with TRBJ2-7; TRBD1 or TRBD2 may be the D gene (5 bases each). CDR3 length: 13 residues. V was clipped by 4 bases and J by 5 bases, with 12 bases between them. Germline V lookup: CDR1 MNHNS, CDR2 SASEGT.

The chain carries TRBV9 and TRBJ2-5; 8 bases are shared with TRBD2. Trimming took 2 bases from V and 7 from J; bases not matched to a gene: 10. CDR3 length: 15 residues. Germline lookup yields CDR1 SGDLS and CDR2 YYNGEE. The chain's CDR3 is CASSVGLGSRATQYF. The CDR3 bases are TGTGCCAGCAGCGTGGGACTAGGGTCTAGAGCGACCCAGTACTTC.

The CDR3 here is CASSLLGGDTDTQYF. The CDR3 DNA reads as TGTGCCAGCAGCCTCCTAGGGGGGGACACAGATACGCAGTATTTT. This chain uses TRBV7-3 with TRBJ2-3; tentative D call: TRBD2 (7 bases). Trimming removed 5 bases at V and 2 bases at J, with 14 bases between. From germline, CDR1 is SGHTA and CDR2 FQGTGA. The CDR3 runs 15 residues.

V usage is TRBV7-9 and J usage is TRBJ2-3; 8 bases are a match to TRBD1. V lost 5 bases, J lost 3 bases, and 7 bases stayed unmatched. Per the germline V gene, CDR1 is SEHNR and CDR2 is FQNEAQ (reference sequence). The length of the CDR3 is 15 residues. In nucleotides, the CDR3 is TGTGCCAGCAGCGCTACAGGGGGGCGGACAGATACGCAGTATTTT. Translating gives CASSATGGRTDTQYF.

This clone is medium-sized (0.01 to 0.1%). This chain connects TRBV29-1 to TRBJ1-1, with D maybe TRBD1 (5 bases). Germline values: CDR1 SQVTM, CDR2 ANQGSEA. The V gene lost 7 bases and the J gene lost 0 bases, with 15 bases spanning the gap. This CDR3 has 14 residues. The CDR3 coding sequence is TGCAGCGGAACCGACAGATTCATGAACACTGAAGCTTTCTTT. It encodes CSGTDRFMNTEAFF.

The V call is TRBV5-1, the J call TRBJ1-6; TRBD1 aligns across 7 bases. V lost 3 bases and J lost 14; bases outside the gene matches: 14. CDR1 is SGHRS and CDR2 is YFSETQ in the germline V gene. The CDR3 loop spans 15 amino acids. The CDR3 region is CASSSAGTEEYSLHF. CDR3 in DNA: TGCGCCAGCAGCTCGGCCGGGACAGAGGAATATTCCCTCCACTTT.

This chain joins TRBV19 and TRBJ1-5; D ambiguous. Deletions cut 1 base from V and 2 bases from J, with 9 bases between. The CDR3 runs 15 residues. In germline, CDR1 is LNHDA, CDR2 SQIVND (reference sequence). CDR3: CASSIGTAGNQPQHF. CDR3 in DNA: TGTGCCAGTAGTATAGGTACGGCGGGCAATCAGCCCCAGCATTTT.

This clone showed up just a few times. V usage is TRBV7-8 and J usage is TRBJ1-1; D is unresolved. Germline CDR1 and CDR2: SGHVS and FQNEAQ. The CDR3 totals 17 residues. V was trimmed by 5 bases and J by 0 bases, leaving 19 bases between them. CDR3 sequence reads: CASSPKGRVRMNTEAFF. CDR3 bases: TGTGCCAGCAGCCCGAAAGGGAGGGTCAGGATGAACACTGAAGCTTTCTTT. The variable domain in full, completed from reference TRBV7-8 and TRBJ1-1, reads GAGVSQSPRYKVAKRGQDVALRCDPISGHVSLFWYQQALGQGPEFLTYFQNEAQLDKSGLPSDRFFAERPEGSVSTLKIQRTQQEDSAVYLCASSPKGRVRMNTEAFFGQGTRLTVV.

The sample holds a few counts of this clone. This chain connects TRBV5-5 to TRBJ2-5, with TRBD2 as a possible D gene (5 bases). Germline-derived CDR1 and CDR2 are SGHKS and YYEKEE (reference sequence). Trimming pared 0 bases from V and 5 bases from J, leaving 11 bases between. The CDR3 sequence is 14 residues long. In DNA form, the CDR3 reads TGTGCCAGCAGCTTGGTCCCACCGGGGGAGACCCAGTACTTC. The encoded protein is CASSLVPPGETQYF.

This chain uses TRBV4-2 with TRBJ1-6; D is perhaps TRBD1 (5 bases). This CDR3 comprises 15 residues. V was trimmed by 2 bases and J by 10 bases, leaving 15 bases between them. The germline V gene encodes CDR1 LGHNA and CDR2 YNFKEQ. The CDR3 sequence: CASSQTDRRSSPLHF. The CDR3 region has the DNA TGTGCCAGCAGCCAAACTGACAGAAGATCGTCACCCCTCCACTTT.

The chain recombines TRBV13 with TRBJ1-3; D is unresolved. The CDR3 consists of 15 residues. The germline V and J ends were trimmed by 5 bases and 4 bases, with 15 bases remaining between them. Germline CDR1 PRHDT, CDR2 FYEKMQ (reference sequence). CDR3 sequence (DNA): TGTGCCAGCAGCGGAGGATCGCCACACGGAAACACCATATATTTT. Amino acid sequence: CASSGGSPHGNTIYF.